These 27 T cell receptor beta chains share one sample of origin, sequenced in a study of PD-1 blockade in classical Hodgkin lymphoma. The method was immunoSEQ multiplex PCR; TCRdb's version includes in-frame clones alone and lacks a portion of them. The sample lists 20,000 to 25,000 clones; nearly 95% were seen once. The time point is: newly diagnosed, previously untreated cHL patient sample. Sequences were obtained from peripheral blood mononuclear cells (PBMCs). The receptors were gathered from a human donor with classical Hodgkin lymphoma.

The chain combines TRBV7-8 with TRBJ2-1, with D unresolved. The V end was cut by 7 bases, the J end by 3 bases, with 16 bases between. CDR3 length: 15 residues. Looked up from germline, CDR1 is SGHVS and CDR2 is FQNEAQ. This CDR3 reads CASIYDILSYNEQFF. Written as DNA, the CDR3 is TGTGCCAGCATTTATGACATCCTAAGCTACAATGAGCAGTTCTTC.

The rearrangement joins TRBV28 to TRBJ1-4, with a possible D match to TRBD1 (5 bases). This CDR3 comprises 13 residues. CDR1 is MDHEN, CDR2 SYDVKM, per germline. V lost 5 bases, J lost 6 bases, and 10 bases lay in between. The CDR3 DNA is TGTGCCAGCAGTCGGGCAGGGTATGAAAAACTGTTTTTT. Its protein is CASSRAGYEKLFF.

The rearrangement links TRBV7-3 to TRBJ2-2; TRBD1 aligns across 10 bases. In germline, CDR1 is SGHTA, CDR2 FQGTGA. Trimming at V came to 3 bases and at J to 3 bases, leaving 16 bases not matched to a gene. The CDR3 runs 20 residues. This chain's CDR3 is CASSFDRGRVVPRDTGELFF. CDR3 nucleotides: TGTGCCAGCAGCTTCGACAGGGGGCGGGTGGTGCCCCGGGACACCGGGGAGCTGTTTTTT. Looking up the rest from reference TRBV7-3 and TRBJ2-2 gives the full variable domain: GAGVSQTPSNKVTEKGKYVELRCDPISGHTALYWYRQSLGQGPEFLIYFQGTGAADDSGLPNDRFFAVRPEGSVSTLKIQRTERGDSAVYLCASSFDRGRVVPRDTGELFFGEGSRLTVL.

The chain uses TRBV5-6 and TRBJ2-7; 7 bases align to TRBD1. The CDR3 length is 17 residues. The V segment lost 0 bases and the J segment 0 bases; nucleotides outside the gene matches: 9. The V gene's germline CDR1 is SGHDT and CDR2 YYEEEE. CDR3 sequence: CASSLGGLDRSSYEQYF. The CDR3 DNA reads as TGTGCCAGCAGCTTGGGAGGATTGGACAGGAGCTCCTACGAGCAGTACTTC. The full variable domain, completed using reference TRBV5-6 and TRBJ2-7, is DAGVTQSPTHLIKTRGQQVTLRCSPKSGHDTVSWYQQALGQGPQFIFQYYEEEERQRGNFPDRFSGHQFPNYSSELNVNALLLGDSALYLCASSLGGLDRSSYEQYFGPGTRLTVT.

The chain has TRBV18 and TRBJ2-7, with 9 bases matching TRBD1. From germline, CDR1 is KGHSH and CDR2 LQKENI. The CDR3 loop spans 14 amino acids. The ends lost 6 bases at V and 3 bases at J; junction bases unmatched: 6. CDR3 in amino acids: CASSPGTGYYEQYF. For the CDR3, the DNA is TGTGCCAGCTCCCCCGGGACAGGGTACTACGAGCAGTACTTC. The whole variable domain, filled in from reference TRBV18 and TRBJ2-7, reads NAGVMQNPRHLVRRRGQEARLRCSPMKGHSHVYWYRQLPEEGLKFMVYLQKENIIDESGMPKERFSAEFPKEGPSILRIQQVVRGDSAAYFCASSPGTGYYEQYFGPGTRLTVT.

The chain carries TRBV19 and TRBJ2-5, with a possible D match to TRBD2 (5 bases). The CDR3 spans 15 residues. The V gene's germline CDR1 is LNHDA and CDR2 SQIVND (reference sequence). The V and J ends lost 0 bases and 6 bases respectively, with 14 bases between them. The CDR3 protein is CASSIEASSGQTQYF. The DNA for the CDR3 is TGTGCCAGTAGTATAGAGGCTAGCAGCGGCCAGACCCAGTACTTC.

The genes are TRBV9 and TRBJ1-1, with D perhaps TRBD1 (5 bases). V lost 0 bases and J 1 base, leaving 10 bases between the germline ends. The CDR3 has 15 amino acids. Germline loops: CDR1 SGDLS, CDR2 YYNGEE. CDR3 sequence: CASSVGGRKNTEAFF. CDR3 in DNA: TGTGCCAGCAGCGTAGGGGGACGGAAGAACACTGAAGCTTTCTTT.

This rearrangement joins TRBV7-2 to TRBJ1-3, with D unclear. The CDR3 is 16 residues long. From germline, CDR1 is SGHTA and CDR2 FQGNSA. Deletions cut 5 bases from V and 0 bases from J, with 14 bases between. The CDR3 DNA follows: TGTGCCAGCAGCGACCCGATAGACCGCTCTGGAAACACCATATATTTT. Protein: CASSDPIDRSGNTIYF.

This clone came up a few times. J is TRBJ1-2 and V is TRBV19; 7 nucleotides agree with TRBD1. Germline V gives CDR1 LNHDA, CDR2 SQIVND (reference sequence). CDR3 size: 15 residues. Trimming removed 8 bases from V and 0 bases from J; junction bases left unmatched: 9. The CDR3 DNA reads TGTGCCAGTTCCCCTCAGGGGGTCACTAACTATGGCTACACCTTC. It is translated as CASSPQGVTNYGYTF.

The chain uses TRBV7-2 and TRBJ2-5; either TRBD1 or TRBD2 may fit D (5 bases each). CDR1 and CDR2 (germline): SGHTA, FQGNSA. Deletions cut 6 bases from V and 1 base from J, with 18 bases between. This CDR3 region has 16 residues. In DNA form, the CDR3 reads TGTGCCAGCAGTAAAGGACGGGGCGGAGGCCAAGAGACCCAGTACTTC. It is translated as CASSKGRGGGQETQYF.

The gene calls are TRBV7-2 and TRBJ2-7; 8 bases match TRBD1. The trim removed 6 bases at V and 4 bases at J, leaving 8 bases unmatched. This CDR3 contains 14 residues. Germline V gene lookup returns CDR1 SGHTA and CDR2 FQGNSA. The CDR3 here is CASSRGQGPYEQYF. CDR3 DNA: TGTGCCAGCAGTCGAGGACAGGGCCCATACGAGCAGTACTTC.

This sequence joins TRBV7-2 and TRBJ1-1, with D tentatively TRBD1 (6 bases). Trimming cost V 7 bases and J 7 bases, with 16 bases left between them. This CDR3 contains 13 residues. Germline CDR1 reads SGHTA; CDR2 reads FQGNSA. The CDR3 bases are TGTGCCAGCACCAGGGGCCAGGGGAATGAAGCTTTCTTT. This translates into CASTRGQGNEAFF.

The V call is TRBV6-5, the J call TRBJ1-3; 8 bases are a match to TRBD1. The germline CDR1 and CDR2 sequences are MNHEY and SVGAGI. This CDR3 has 14 amino acids. Trimming removed 9 bases from V and 0 bases from J; junction bases left unmatched: 4. Here the CDR3 DNA reads TGTGCCAGGGGACAGGCTAGCTCTGGAAACACCATATATTTT. Translating gives CARGQASSGNTIYF.

This chain links TRBV6-5 with TRBJ2-7; 8 bases align to TRBD2. CDR3 length: 14 amino acids. V trimming: 0 bases; J trimming: 3 bases; junction bases outside the gene matches: 1. Germline V gene data show CDR1 as MNHEY and CDR2 as SVGAGI. The CDR3 protein is CASSYSGTSYEQYF. Here the CDR3 DNA reads TGTGCCAGCAGTTACTCTGGGACTAGCTACGAGCAGTACTTC.

This chain joins TRBV7-2 and TRBJ1-2; TRBD1 might be the D (6 bases). This CDR3 has 15 residues. Germline V CDR1 and CDR2: SGHTA, FQGNSA. The V end lost 5 bases, the J end lost 0 bases, and 13 bases lay between the germline ends. The CDR3 region is CASSPRGQANYGYTF. Written as DNA, the CDR3 is TGTGCCAGCAGCCCGCGGGGACAAGCTAACTATGGCTACACCTTC.

V and J are TRBV5-5 and TRBJ2-1, with TRBD1 identical over 7 bases. This CDR3 is built from 12 residues. The germline V gene encodes CDR1 SGHKS and CDR2 YYEKEE (reference sequence). V lost 2 bases to trimming and J lost 8 bases; unmatched junction nucleotides: 1. The DNA for the CDR3 is TGTGCCAGCAGCTTTACAGGGGATGAGCAGTTCTTC. Protein sequence: CASSFTGDEQFF.

The rearrangement uses TRBV19 and TRBJ1-5, with 7 bases lining up with TRBD1. The germline gives CDR1 LNHDA, CDR2 SQIVND (reference sequence). The ends lost 3 bases at V and 5 bases at J; junction bases unmatched: 10. This CDR3 comprises 16 residues. CDR3 in amino acids: CASSILRPGGYQPQHF. CDR3 in DNA: TGTGCCAGTAGTATCCTCCGCCCAGGGGGATATCAGCCCCAGCATTTT.

Comments on this clone: Additional DNA sequences in this sample encode the identical CDR3. This chain joins TRBV19 and TRBJ2-1, with 10 bases fitting TRBD1. The CDR3 has 16 residues. CDR1 is LNHDA and CDR2 is SQIVND in the germline V gene (reference sequence). J was trimmed by 0 bases and V by 3 bases; bases with no gene match: 2. The DNA for the CDR3 is TGTGCCAGTAGTATGGGACAGGGGCTCTCCTACAATGAGCAGTTCTTC. It codes for CASSMGQGLSYNEQFF.

The gene calls are TRBV2 and TRBJ1-2, with unresolved D. Looked up from germline, CDR1 is SNHLY and CDR2 is FYNNEI. V was pared by 2 bases and J by 0 bases, with 13 bases between. This CDR3 is built from 16 residues. The CDR3, as DNA: TGTGCCAGCAGTGAAACTAGGGCCCGCCCTAACTATGGCTACACCTTC. This gives the protein CASSETRARPNYGYTF.

The chain is built from TRBV19 and TRBJ2-1, with TRBD2 identical over 11 bases. There are 17 residues in the CDR3. The J segment lost 7 bases and the V segment lost 4 bases, leaving 12 bases of the junction unmatched. The V gene's germline CDR1 is LNHDA and CDR2 SQIVND (reference sequence). In nucleotides, the CDR3 is TGTGCCAGTAGTACGCGACTAGCGGGATTAGGAGTGAATGAGCAGTTCTTC. Translated, it gives CASSTRLAGLGVNEQFF. The whole variable domain, remainder taken from reference TRBV19 and TRBJ2-1, is DGGITQSPKYLFRKEGQNVTLSCEQNLNHDAMYWYRQDPGQGLRLIYYSQIVNDFQKGDIAEGYSVSREKKESFPLTVTSAQKNPTAFYLCASSTRLAGLGVNEQFFGPGTRLTVL.

This rearrangement joins TRBV27 to TRBJ2-1; D not certain. Trimming stripped 2 bases from V and 8 bases from J, with 10 bases between. This CDR3 region has 13 residues. The germline CDR1 and CDR2 sequences are MNHEY and SMNVEV (reference sequence). The CDR3 region has the DNA TGTGCCAGCAGTTTAGTAGGTCGCGATGAGCAGTTCTTC. As protein: CASSLVGRDEQFF.

This clone was found once. The chain combines TRBV6-6 with TRBJ1-2; D perhaps matches TRBD1 (6 bases). This CDR3 has 15 residues. The V and J ends lost 6 bases and 2 bases respectively, with 16 bases between them. From germline, CDR1 is MNHNY and CDR2 SVGAGI (reference sequence). CDR3 sequence (DNA): TGTGCCAGCAGGTACACAGTCGGACAGAACTATGGCTACACCTTC. Its translation is CASRYTVGQNYGYTF.

V and J are TRBV29-1 and TRBJ2-1, with TRBD2 identical over 9 bases. The CDR3 is 16 residues long. J gave up 2 bases and V 6 bases, and 11 bases lay outside the gene matches. Germline loops: CDR1 SQVTM, CDR2 ANQGSEA. The CDR3, as DNA: TGCAGCGTCGCTAAGGGCCGACTAGCGGCCTACAATGAGCAGTTCTTC. Translated, it gives CSVAKGRLAAYNEQFF.

This chain connects TRBV27 to TRBJ2-7; a possible D gene is TRBD1 (5 bases). CDR3 length: 14 amino acids. Germline V gives CDR1 MNHEY, CDR2 SMNVEV (reference sequence). Trimming removed 0 bases from V and 3 bases from J, with 9 bases in between. The CDR3 nucleotides are TGTGCCAGCAGTTTATCGGCAGGGCACTACGAGCAGTACTTC. Translated: CASSLSAGHYEQYF.

V usage is TRBV6-1 and J usage is TRBJ2-3; 12 nucleotides match TRBD2. The J segment lost 4 bases and the V segment lost 2 bases, leaving 1 base of the junction unmatched. The CDR3 has 15 residues. CDR1 and CDR2 (germline): MNHNS, SASEGT. As DNA, the CDR3 is TGTGCCAGCAGTGAACTAGCGGGAGGGCCAGATACGCAGTATTTT. Its protein product is CASSELAGGPDTQYF.

This clone was observed once. The chain uses TRBV7-9 and TRBJ2-6; D is possibly TRBD2 (5 bases). The V end lost 5 bases, the J end lost 2 bases, and 13 bases lay between the germline ends. CDR3 length equals 16 residues. CDR1 and CDR2 from the germline V gene are SEHNR and FQNEAQ (reference sequence). In DNA form, the CDR3 reads TGTGCCAGCAGCCCCGGGATGGAAGCTGGGGCCAACGTCCTGACTTTC. As protein: CASSPGMEAGANVLTF.

The rearrangement joins TRBV4-1 to TRBJ2-2, with D possibly being TRBD1 (6 bases). Trimming left V 0 bases short and J 2 bases short, with 10 bases between. Germline V gene data show CDR1 as MGHRA and CDR2 as YSYEKL. This CDR3 is built from 16 residues. CDR3 sequence (DNA): TGCGCCAGCAGCCAAGATGAGGGGGTAAACACCGGGGAGCTGTTTTTT. Its protein is CASSQDEGVNTGELFF.